These 20 T cell receptor beta chains were sequenced from one sample in a study of blood T cell repertoires in COVID-19. Data came from immunoSEQ multiplex PCR; TCRdb stores just in-frame clones and leaves some out. The table has about 240,000 clones, roughly 90% seen once. The sample comprised PBMCs or T cells enriched from blood (not recorded which). These TCRs come from a woman aged 25 to 39 who had recovered from COVID-19.

The rearrangement links TRBV12-5 to TRBJ2-5, with 9 positions matching TRBD1. This CDR3 spans 13 amino acids. In germline, CDR1 is LGHNT, CDR2 FRNRAP. The trim removed 6 bases at V and 5 bases at J, leaving 4 bases unmatched. As DNA, the CDR3 is TGTGCTAGTGGACGAGGACAGGGGGAGACCCAGTACTTC. Protein sequence: CASGRGQGETQYF.

V is TRBV11-2 and J is TRBJ2-1; 11 bases line up with TRBD2. This CDR3 has 17 residues. The junction had 11 bases not matched to a gene; V was cut back by 5 bases and J by 5 bases. Per germline, CDR1 SGHAT and CDR2 FQNNGV. This CDR3 reads CASSLLTSGAYHNEQFF. In DNA, the CDR3 is TGTGCCAGCAGCCTCTTGACTAGCGGGGCGTACCACAATGAGCAGTTCTTC.

The rearrangement joins TRBV19 to TRBJ1-1, with 9 bases lining up with TRBD1. The CDR3 contains 17 residues. V gave up 6 bases and J gave up 1 base; unmatched junction bases: 12. CDR1 and CDR2 from the germline V gene are LNHDA and SQIVND (reference sequence). In DNA, the CDR3 is TGTGCCAGTAGGGCGGGACAGGGAAATTGGGGGAACACTGAAGCTTTCTTT. This sequence encodes CASRAGQGNWGNTEAFF.

This sequence joins TRBV5-4 and TRBJ2-1, with 8 bases fitting TRBD2. CDR3 size: 15 residues. The trim removed 3 bases at V and 0 bases at J, leaving 2 bases unmatched. Germline CDR1 and CDR2: SGHNT and YYREEE (reference sequence). This chain's CDR3 is CASSSGTSSYNEQFF. CDR3 in DNA: TGTGCCAGCAGCTCCGGGACTAGCTCCTACAATGAGCAGTTCTTC.

V usage is TRBV24-1 and J usage is TRBJ1-6, with D maybe TRBD1 (6 bases). Germline values: CDR1 KGHDR, CDR2 SFDVKD. The ends were cut back, 7 bases at V and 6 bases at J, with 9 bases in the middle. CDR3 size: 13 residues. CDR3 sequence reads: CATSRGSNSPLHF. CDR3 coding DNA: TGTGCCACCAGCAGGGGTTCTAATTCACCCCTCCACTTT.

The rearrangement joins TRBV20-1 to TRBJ2-7, with D hard to call. Germline-derived CDR1 and CDR2 are DFQATT and SNEGSKA (reference sequence). This CDR3 has 10 amino acids. The V gene lost 0 bases and the J gene lost 6 bases, with 3 bases spanning the gap. The CDR3, as DNA: TGCAGTGCTAGAGACCTCGAGCAGTACTTC. It is translated as CSARDLEQYF.

The chain links TRBV19 to TRBJ1-2; D might be TRBD1 (5 bases). The CDR3 has 17 amino acids. Germline V lookup: CDR1 LNHDA, CDR2 SQIVND (reference sequence). Trimming removed 6 bases at V and 4 bases at J, with 24 bases between. CDR3 protein: CASSRQTPPGLIYGYTF. The CDR3 DNA sequence: TGTGCCAGTAGCCGCCAAACCCCACCAGGGTTAATCTATGGCTACACCTTC.

The table lists this clone with a count of one. The chain has TRBV24-1 and TRBJ2-1; 8 bases are a match to TRBD2. The CDR3 runs to 14 residues. Germline V gene data show CDR1 as KGHDR and CDR2 as SFDVKD. With V trimmed by 4 bases and J by 4 bases, 2 bases remained unmatched. The CDR3 DNA reads TGTGCCACCAGTGAGAGCGGGAGATACAATGAGCAGTTCTTC. Its translation: CATSESGRYNEQFF.

V gene TRBV18 combines with J gene TRBJ2-3; TRBD1 aligns across 12 bases. Per germline, CDR1 KGHSH and CDR2 LQKENI. This CDR3 spans 16 amino acids. The junction had 9 bases not matched to a gene; V was cut back by 3 bases and J by 8 bases. The CDR3 DNA follows: TGTGCCAGCTCACCGCCAACGGGACAGGGGGCAGGTACGCAGTATTTT. This codes for CASSPPTGQGAGTQYF.

This clone appeared a few times. V is TRBV19 and J is TRBJ1-6; no definite D call. CDR1 and CDR2 (germline): LNHDA, SQIVND (reference sequence). This CDR3 is built from 14 residues. The V end was cut by 4 bases, the J end by 7 bases, with 11 bases between. The CDR3 region has the DNA TGTGCCAGTAGTACCGACACAGAAAATTCACCCCTCCACTTT. It encodes CASSTDTENSPLHF.

The rearrangement links TRBV9 to TRBJ2-7; tentative D call: TRBD1 (5 bases). The V gene's germline CDR1 is SGDLS and CDR2 YYNGEE. The CDR3 extends over 15 amino acids. The germline V and J ends were trimmed by 4 bases and 0 bases, with 14 bases remaining between them. CDR3 amino acids: CASSPGQKASYEQYF. The CDR3 DNA is TGTGCCAGCAGCCCCGGACAAAAGGCCTCCTACGAGCAGTACTTC. The variable domain in full, completed from reference TRBV9 and TRBJ2-7, reads DSGVTQTPKHLITATGQRVTLRCSPRSGDLSVYWYQQSLDQGLQFLIQYYNGEERAKGNILERFSAQQFPDLHSELNLSSLELGDSALYFCASSPGQKASYEQYFGPGTRLTVT.

The chain combines TRBV7-3 with TRBJ2-1; maybe TRBD2 (6 bases). The CDR3 spans 13 residues. The V gene lost 3 bases and the J gene lost 6 bases, with 9 bases spanning the gap. The germline V gene has CDR1 SGHTA and CDR2 FQGTGA. The CDR3 DNA reads as TGTGCCAGCAGCTTGGGACTTTCCAATGAGCAGTTCTTC. It specifies CASSLGLSNEQFF.

CDR3 sequence (DNA): TGTGCCATCAGGACAATAGTGGATACGCAGTATTTT. This encodes CAIRTIVDTQYF. The chain uses TRBV10-3 and TRBJ2-3; D unresolved. The germline V gene has CDR1 ENHRY and CDR2 SYGVKD. The length of the CDR3 is 12 residues. Trimming removed 6 bases from V and 6 bases from J, with 10 bases in between.

This clone came up once. V and J are TRBV6-2 or TRBV6-3 and TRBJ1-5; 8 positions match TRBD1. V lost 1 base to trimming and J lost 7 bases; unmatched junction nucleotides: 9. The CDR3 sequence is 16 residues long. Looked up from germline, CDR1 is MNHEY and CDR2 is SVGEGT. DNA for the CDR3: TGTGCCAGCAGTTACTTGGGACAGGTGGGGCCACAGCCCCAGCATTTT. Its protein is CASSYLGQVGPQPQHF.

On this clone itself: The junction departs from the called germline gene at one end, perhaps through a read error. The chain carries TRBV5-1 and TRBJ2-5, with 7 bases matching TRBD2. The CDR3 is made up of 13 amino acids. Looked up from germline, CDR1 is SGHRS and CDR2 is YFSETQ. The DNA for the CDR3 is TGCGCCAGCAGGTTGGGAGGGCAAGAGACCCAGTACTTC. Protein product: CASRLGGQETQYF.

This clone occurred once. The chain employs TRBV5-4 and TRBJ2-4; D is possibly TRBD1 (6 bases). Germline V lookup: CDR1 SGHNT, CDR2 YYREEE (reference sequence). The CDR3 loop spans 15 amino acids. Trimming removed 4 bases at V and 2 bases at J, with 13 bases between. The CDR3 DNA is TGTGCCAGCAGCGCAATGGACAGCCCCAAAAACATTCAGTACTTC. Protein: CASSAMDSPKNIQYF.

The rearrangement uses TRBV9 and TRBJ1-3, with 7 nucleotides matching TRBD1. The V gene's germline CDR1 is SGDLS and CDR2 YYNGEE. V lost 3 bases, J lost 0 bases, and 18 bases stayed unmatched. The CDR3 spans 20 residues. Written as DNA, the CDR3 is TGTGCCAGCAGCGATCCGGCCGGGACAGACTACAATAGCTCTGGAAACACCATATATTTT. The encoded protein is CASSDPAGTDYNSSGNTIYF.

This chain links TRBV12-5 with TRBJ2-7; 8 bases agree with TRBD1. Germline V gene sequence: CDR1 LGHNT, CDR2 FRNRAP. This CDR3 comprises 14 residues. The V gene end was trimmed by 5 bases and the J gene end by 3 bases; junction bases not matched to a gene: 6. The CDR3 reads CASGPDRAHYEQYF. The CDR3, as DNA: TGTGCTAGTGGTCCGGACAGGGCCCACTACGAGCAGTACTTC.

The chain joins TRBV19 to TRBJ1-1; D is unclear. Germline loops: CDR1 LNHDA, CDR2 SQIVND (reference sequence). The germline V and J ends were trimmed by 3 bases and 7 bases, with 6 bases remaining between them. The CDR3 contains 11 residues. In DNA, the CDR3 is TGTGCCAGTAGTATGGGAGATGAAGCTTTCTTT. This sequence encodes CASSMGDEAFF.

The rearrangement joins TRBV27 to TRBJ2-1; 15 nucleotides align to TRBD2. The V segment lost 10 bases and the J segment 7 bases; nucleotides outside the gene matches: 2. Germline CDR1 MNHEY, CDR2 SMNVEV (reference sequence). This CDR3 comprises 13 residues. CDR3 in amino acids: CAIGTSGRNEQFF. In nucleotides, the CDR3 is TGTGCCATCGGGACTAGCGGGAGGAATGAGCAGTTCTTC.